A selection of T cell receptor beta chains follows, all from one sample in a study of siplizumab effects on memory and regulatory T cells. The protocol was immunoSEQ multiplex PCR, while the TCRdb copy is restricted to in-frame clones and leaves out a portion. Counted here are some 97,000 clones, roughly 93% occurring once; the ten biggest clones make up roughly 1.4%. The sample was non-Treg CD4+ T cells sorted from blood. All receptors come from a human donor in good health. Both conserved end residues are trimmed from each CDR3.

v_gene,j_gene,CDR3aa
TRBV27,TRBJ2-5,ASSPGWGTGGDETQY
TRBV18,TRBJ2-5,ASLLTSGSGETQY
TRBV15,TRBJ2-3,ATSRDKVGTKQY
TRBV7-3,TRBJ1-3,ASANPSGNTIY
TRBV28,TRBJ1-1,ASSQGGSRNTEAF
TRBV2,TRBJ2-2,ASSGRDYYTGELF
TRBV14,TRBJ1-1,ASSQETANTEAF
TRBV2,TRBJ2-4,ASSEGVMSSGNKNIQY
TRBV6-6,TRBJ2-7,ASSLGGQSYEQY
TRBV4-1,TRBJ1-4,ASSPQTRGLANEKLF
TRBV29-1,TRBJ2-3,SSRGSEDTQY
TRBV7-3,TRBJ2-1,ASSPGGGRYEQF
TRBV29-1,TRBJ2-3,SAGKGHLTDTQY
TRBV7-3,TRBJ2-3,ASSSSSGMGTDTQY
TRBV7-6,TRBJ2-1,ASSRPDRGSNSEQF
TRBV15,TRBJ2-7,ATSRDLDSSYEQY
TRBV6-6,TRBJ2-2,ASRAGLANSGELF
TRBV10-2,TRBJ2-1,ASRLAGGYNEQF
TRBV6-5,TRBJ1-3,ASSYLWGLGNTIY
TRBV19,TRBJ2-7,ASSGPLGEQY
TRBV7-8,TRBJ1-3,ASSSRRFSGNTIY
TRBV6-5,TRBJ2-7,ASSGDRGRHEQY
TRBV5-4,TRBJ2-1,ASSSGTSGRSNEQF
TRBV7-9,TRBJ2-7,ASSYSGLYEQY
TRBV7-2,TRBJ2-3,ASSYRDQQY
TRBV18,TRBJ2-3,ASSRQGADTDTQY
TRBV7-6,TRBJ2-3,ASSTPGLTTDTQY
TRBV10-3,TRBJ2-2,AISPPAGELF
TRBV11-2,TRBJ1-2,ASSLEGMGRGRGYT
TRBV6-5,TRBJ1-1,ASSYLGTEAF
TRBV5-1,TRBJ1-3,ASSPGGLSGNTIY